A selection of T cell receptor beta chains follows, all from one sample in a study of regulatory T cells in long-lasting Graves disease. TCRdb processed the multiplex PCR reads anew with MiXCR; each CDR3 protein has one entry. The sample shows about 540,000 distinct CDR3 sequences, roughly 13% of them seen only once. A further study also used this sample, focusing on T cells in Graves' hyperthyroidism and ophthalmopathy.

The specimen was peripheral blood mononuclear cells (PBMCs), collected at new diagnosis, from a patient treated with antithyroid drugs. These receptors came from a man between 25 and 39 years old with Graves disease. Each CDR3 is given with its conserved first and last residue. D genes are given only for firm matches. Expanded clones get a size class; other rows say once, few or many, or leave the size out.

CDR3 DNA,CDR3 protein,CDR3 length,D gene,clone size,J gene,V gene
TGTGCCAGTAGTCTTAACCCTCCCGGACGGTTCAATCAGCCCCAGCATTTT,CASSLNPPGRFNQPQHF,17,.,many,TRBJ1-5,TRBV19
TGCGCCAGCAGCGTGGAAGGCAGCTCCTACGAGCAGTACTTC,CASSVEGSSYEQYF,14,.,.,TRBJ2-7,TRBV5-1
TGTGCCAGCAGCCAACTTCCCCCCCGGCCAGATACGCAGTATTTT,CASSQLPPRPDTQYF,15,.,.,TRBJ2-3,TRBV3-1
TGTGCCAGCAGACATACAAATCAGCCCCAGCATTTT,CASRHTNQPQHF,12,.,many,TRBJ1-5,TRBV27
TGCAGTGCTAGAGAGGGACTAGTTAACACCGGGGAGCTGTTTTTT,CSAREGLVNTGELFF,15,TRBD2,.,TRBJ2-2,TRBV20-1
TGTGCCACAGGGACAGGGGGCGTCGGACAGCCCCAGCATTTT,CATGTGGVGQPQHF,14,TRBD1,.,TRBJ1-5,TRBV19
TGCAGCGCGACCAATCCCGGAGTCACCGGGGAGCTGTTTTTT,CSATNPGVTGELFF,14,.,.,TRBJ2-2,TRBV29-1
TGCGCCAGCAGCCACACACCTTCTTTGAGACTAGCGCCCAGGAGCTCCTACGAGCAGTACTTC,CASSHTPSLRLAPRSSYEQYF,21,TRBD2,few,TRBJ2-7,TRBV4-1
TGTGCCAGCAGTTTGTGGGGGACCCAAGAGACCCAGTACTTC,CASSLWGTQETQYF,14,.,once,TRBJ2-5,TRBV6-5
TGTGCCAGCAGCTTGGTTCCCGGCGAGACCCAGTACTTC,CASSLVPGETQYF,13,.,few,TRBJ2-5,TRBV5-4
TGCGCCAGCAGCTTGGGGGTTCGGGCCAACTCTGGGGCCAACGTCCTGACTTTC,CASSLGVRANSGANVLTF,18,.,.,TRBJ2-6,TRBV5-1
TGTGCCAGCAGCCAGGGACAGGGGGTACGAACTGAAGCTTTCTTT,CASSQGQGVRTEAFF,15,TRBD1,many,TRBJ1-1,TRBV7-3
TGTGCCAGTACCCGACAGGGGGCGATTGATGGCTACACCTTC,CASTRQGAIDGYTF,14,TRBD1,.,TRBJ1-2,TRBV19